A single sample is the source of the 17 T cell receptor beta chains below, sequenced in a study of PD-1 blockade in classical Hodgkin lymphoma (dated by TCRdb to 2019 to 2021). To prepare the library, the immunoSEQ multiplex PCR assay was applied. The clones in this table, taken by TCRdb from immuneACCESS, are in-frame only. Not every clone is retained; where verified, under half of the shortfall comes from an unresolved V gene, and the cause of the rest is unknown. The sample table records some 150,000 clones; approximately 80% of these occur just once. Of the sample, over 7.5% falls within the top ten clones. The time point label for this specimen denotes: cycle 2 day 1 (C2D1) of nivolumab. All trial patients had relapsed after autologous stem cell transplantation, with cohorts A, B and C differing in prior brentuximab vedotin exposure. Sequencing was performed on peripheral blood mononuclear cells (PBMCs), taken before the second cycle of nivolumab. The receptors originated from a human donor with classical Hodgkin lymphoma.

The chain has TRBV5-1 and TRBJ2-4; maybe TRBD1 (5 bases). Germline V gene lookup returns CDR1 SGHRS and CDR2 YFSETQ. V lost 0 bases to trimming and J lost 8 bases, with 12 bases between them. This CDR3 has 14 amino acids. The CDR3 sequence is CASSLAEQGDIQYF. The CDR3 nucleotides read TGCGCCAGCAGCTTGGCTGAGCAGGGCGACATTCAGTACTTC.

CDR3 coding DNA: TGCGCCAGCAGCTTGGTCGGTTACGGGACACCCCAAGAGACCCAGTACTTC. Translating gives CASSLVGYGTPQETQYF. The rearrangement joins TRBV5-1 to TRBJ2-5, with a weak D call TRBD1 (6 bases). Trimming left V 0 bases short and J 1 base short, with 16 bases between. Per germline, CDR1 SGHRS and CDR2 YFSETQ. The CDR3 covers 17 residues.

The V gene is TRBV29-1, the J gene TRBJ1-2, with TRBD1 identical over 7 bases. This CDR3 has 16 residues. After removal of 0 bases from V and 0 bases from J, the junction contained 7 bases not matched to a gene. Germline V gives CDR1 SQVTM, CDR2 ANQGSEA. CDR3 sequence (DNA): TGCAGCGTTGAAGATCGTCGCAGGGGGTCTAACTATGGCTACACCTTC. Its translation is CSVEDRRRGSNYGYTF.

The V call is TRBV18, the J call TRBJ2-3; 10 nucleotides match TRBD1. Germline CDR1 reads KGHSH; CDR2 reads LQKENI. The CDR3 is made up of 17 amino acids. Trimming took 3 bases from V and 1 from J; bases not matched to a gene: 7. This CDR3 reads CASSPTPGTGGTDTQYF. CDR3 nucleotides: TGTGCCAGCTCACCGACACCCGGGACAGGGGGCACAGATACGCAGTATTTT.

The rearrangement joins TRBV19 to TRBJ1-5; maybe TRBD1 (6 bases). The V gene lost 1 base and the J gene lost 0 bases, with 13 bases spanning the gap. Per germline, CDR1 LNHDA and CDR2 SQIVND (reference sequence). This CDR3 is built from 17 residues. DNA for the CDR3: TGTGCCAGTAGTATAGGTTTGGGGGGCATTAGCAATCAGCCCCAGCATTTT. Translation gives CASSIGLGGISNQPQHF.

The chain recombines TRBV28 with TRBJ2-5; the D gene is possibly TRBD1 (6 bases). V lost 4 bases and J lost 1, with 13 bases in between. Per the germline V gene, CDR1 is MDHEN and CDR2 is SYDVKM. This CDR3 spans 15 amino acids. CDR3 DNA: TGTGCCAGCAGTTCCCCAGGGGTAGGCCAAGAGACCCAGTACTTC. This codes for CASSSPGVGQETQYF.

The CDR3 region has the DNA TGTGCCATCAGCACTAAAGAGAGTGCTGATACGCAGTATTTT. It encodes CAISTKESADTQYF. The J gene is TRBJ2-3, the V gene TRBV10-3; D is uncertain. Trimming left V 6 bases short and J 6 bases short, with 16 bases between. CDR3 length: 14 amino acids. Germline lookup yields CDR1 ENHRY and CDR2 SYGVKD.

This rearrangement joins TRBV29-1 to TRBJ2-4, with D uncertain. From germline, CDR1 is SQVTM and CDR2 ANQGSEA. Trimming took off 8 bases at V and 0 bases at J, with 14 bases between the two ends. The CDR3 contains 14 residues. CDR3 sequence (DNA): TGCAGCACAAGTCTACAGTTAGCCAAAAACATTCAGTACTTC. It is translated as CSTSLQLAKNIQYF.

This chain uses TRBV5-6 with TRBJ2-3; 7 nucleotides match TRBD2. This CDR3 spans 15 amino acids. Looked up from germline, CDR1 is SGHDT and CDR2 is YYEEEE. V was clipped by 0 bases and J by 4 bases; unmatched bases: 5. The CDR3 spells CASSLAGGGADTQYF. The CDR3 nucleotides are TGTGCCAGCAGCTTGGCGGGAGGCGGCGCAGATACGCAGTATTTT. Together with reference TRBV5-6 and TRBJ2-3, the CDR3 gives the full variable domain: DAGVTQSPTHLIKTRGQQVTLRCSPKSGHDTVSWYQQALGQGPQFIFQYYEEEERQRGNFPDRFSGHQFPNYSSELNVNALLLGDSALYLCASSLAGGGADTQYFGPGTRLTVL.

The genes are TRBV29-1 and TRBJ2-5; D not resolved. The germline gives CDR1 SQVTM, CDR2 ANQGSEA. This CDR3 has 11 amino acids. Trimming shortened V by 5 bases and J by 5 bases, and 9 bases separated the two germline ends. CDR3 DNA: TGCAGCGTTTACGGGCCCGAGACCCAGTACTTC. Amino acid sequence: CSVYGPETQYF.

The rearrangement joins TRBV12-2 to TRBJ2-5; the DNA was not used to check the table's D call, TRBD2. TRBV12-2 is termed a pseudogene. CDR3 length: 14 residues. The CDR3 DNA reads TGTGCAAGTCGCTTAGTAGCAGACCAAGAGACCCAGTACTTC. Translated: CASRLVADQETQYF.

V and J are TRBV2 and TRBJ2-7; 11 positions agree with TRBD1. Looked up from germline, CDR1 is SNHLY and CDR2 is FYNNEI. The CDR3 covers 14 residues. V lost 6 bases to trimming and J lost 2 bases; unmatched junction nucleotides: 3. CDR3 in amino acids: CASSQGQGAYEQYF. CDR3 nucleotide sequence: TGTGCCAGCAGCCAGGGACAGGGGGCCTACGAGCAGTACTTC.

The rearrangement links TRBV19 to TRBJ1-2; perhaps TRBD1 as D (6 bases). Germline CDR1 reads LNHDA; CDR2 reads SQIVND (reference sequence). V lost 7 bases and J lost 7, with 19 bases in between. This CDR3 is 14 amino acids long. The CDR3 DNA reads TGTGCCAGTATAAAGCGCGGGGGCTACGGTGGCTACACCTTC. It codes for CASIKRGGYGGYTF.

The chain recombines TRBV19 with TRBJ1-1; no clear D gene. Germline CDR1 and CDR2: LNHDA and SQIVND (reference sequence). Trimming pared 5 bases from V and 3 bases from J, leaving 13 bases between. The CDR3 covers 14 residues. CDR3 in amino acids: CASSSRRRDTEAFF. The CDR3 nucleotides are TGTGCCAGTAGTTCTCGTCGACGAGACACTGAAGCTTTCTTT.

The chain links TRBV28 to TRBJ1-5; TRBD1 agrees at 7 bases. Germline V lookup: CDR1 MDHEN, CDR2 SYDVKM. The CDR3 totals 16 residues. V was clipped by 5 bases and J by 1 base; unmatched bases: 8. CDR3 nucleotides: TGTGCCAGCAGTCGTACAGGGGAGAGGAGCAATCAGCCCCAGCATTTT. This encodes CASSRTGERSNQPQHF.

The gene calls are TRBV7-2 and TRBJ1-6; D may be TRBD1 (5 bases). Germline-derived CDR1 and CDR2 are SGHTA and FQGNSA. Between the trimmed V and J ends, which lost 1 base and 5 bases, there was a span of 15 bases. This CDR3 contains 17 residues. CDR3 coding DNA: TGTGCCAGCAGCTTAGGTCTTCGACAAGGGGATAATTCACCCCTCCACTTT. Protein sequence: CASSLGLRQGDNSPLHF.

The chain carries TRBV10-3 and TRBJ2-5; D ambiguous. There are 13 residues in the CDR3. V was shortened by 5 bases and J by 4 bases, with 11 bases between the two germline ends. CDR1 and CDR2 (germline): ENHRY, SYGVKD. DNA for the CDR3: TGTGCCATCAGTCCCTCGGTAGGAGAGACCCAGTACTTC. Translating it yields CAISPSVGETQYF.